The clone carrying this T cell receptor (beta chain) was counted ten times or more. This sample is part of a study of T cell repertoires in cytomegalovirus infection. Trimming at V came to 2 bases and at J to 7 bases, leaving 3 bases not matched to a gene. Germline V lookup: CDR1 SGHTA, CDR2 FQGTGA. The CDR3 length is 13 residues. TCRdb fed the reads into MiXCR, producing one record per CDR3 protein. The data hold roughly 320,000 distinct CDR3 sequences, with 9.5% observed a single time. The chain joins TRBV7-3 to TRBJ1-2, with TRBD1 identical over 8 bases. Specimen: PBMCs. This TCR was recovered from a human donor in good health (CMV status not recorded). Some clones in this sample may be carry-over from other donors' samples. CDR3: CASSLGQGRGYTF. In DNA form, the CDR3 reads TGTGCCAGCAGCTTAGGACAGGGTCGTGGCTACACCTTC.